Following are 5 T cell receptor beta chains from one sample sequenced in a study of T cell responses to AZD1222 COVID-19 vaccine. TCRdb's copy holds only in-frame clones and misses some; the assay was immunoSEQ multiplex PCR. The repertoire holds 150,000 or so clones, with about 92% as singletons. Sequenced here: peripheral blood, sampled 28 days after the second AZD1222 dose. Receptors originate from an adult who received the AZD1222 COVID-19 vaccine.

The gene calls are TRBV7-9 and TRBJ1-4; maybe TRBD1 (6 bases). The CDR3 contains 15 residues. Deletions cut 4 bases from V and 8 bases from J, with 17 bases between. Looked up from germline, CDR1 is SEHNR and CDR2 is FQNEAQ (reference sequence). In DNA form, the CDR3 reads TGTGCCAGCAGCTCCGGCCAGGGGATCCGAGAAAAACTGTTTTTT. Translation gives CASSSGQGIREKLFF.

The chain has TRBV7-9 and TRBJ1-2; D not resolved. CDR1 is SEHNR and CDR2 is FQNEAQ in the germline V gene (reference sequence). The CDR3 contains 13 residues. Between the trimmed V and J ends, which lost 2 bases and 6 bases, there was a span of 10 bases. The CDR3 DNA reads TGTGCCAGCAGCTTATTAAACTGGCATGGCTACACCTTC. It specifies CASSLLNWHGYTF.

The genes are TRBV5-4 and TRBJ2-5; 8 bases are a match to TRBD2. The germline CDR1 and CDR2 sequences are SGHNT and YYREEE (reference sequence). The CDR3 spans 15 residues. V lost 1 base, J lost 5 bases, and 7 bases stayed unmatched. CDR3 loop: CASSLRTSQGETQYF. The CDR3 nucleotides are TGTGCCAGCAGCTTGCGGACTAGCCAGGGGGAGACCCAGTACTTC.

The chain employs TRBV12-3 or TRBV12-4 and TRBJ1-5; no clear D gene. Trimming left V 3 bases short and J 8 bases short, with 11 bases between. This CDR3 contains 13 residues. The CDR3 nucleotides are TGTGCCAGCAGTTTTACCGGTTCGGAGCCCCAGCATTTT. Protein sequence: CASSFTGSEPQHF.

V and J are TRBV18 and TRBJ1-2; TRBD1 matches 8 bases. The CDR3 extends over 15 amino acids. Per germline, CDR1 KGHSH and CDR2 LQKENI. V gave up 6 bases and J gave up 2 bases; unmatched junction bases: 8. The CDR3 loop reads CASSASGGPNYGYTF. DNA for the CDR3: TGTGCCAGCTCGGCTTCAGGGGGCCCAAACTATGGCTACACCTTC.